A single sample is the source of the 23 T cell receptor beta chains below, sequenced in a study of cytomegalovirus exposure and HLA in healthy donors. 60 Vbeta and 13 Jbeta primers were used in PCR. Only in-frame clones appear in the TCRdb table, and some are missing; sequencing was by immunoSEQ multiplex PCR. The sample consists of 81,000 or so clones, 65% to 80% of them appearing once. The material sequenced was PBMCs. These receptors were collected from a man between 60 and 70 years old in good health and CMV-seronegative.

This clone was counted only a few times. This chain joins TRBV2 and TRBJ1-5; TRBD1 might be the D (6 bases). This CDR3 is built from 13 residues. V lost 5 bases and J lost 7, with 12 bases in between. Germline CDR1 SNHLY, CDR2 FYNNEI. CDR3 nucleotides: TGTGCCAGCAGTACAGGGTCTCGGCAGCCCCAGCATTTT. Translating gives CASSTGSRQPQHF.

V gene TRBV5-1 combines with J gene TRBJ2-5, with 8 bases identical to TRBD1. CDR1 is SGHRS and CDR2 is YFSETQ in the germline V gene. This CDR3 has 13 amino acids. V shed 0 bases and J 5 bases; nucleotides not matched to a gene: 0. CDR3 nucleotide sequence: TGCGCCAGCAGCTTGGGGACAGGGGAGACCCAGTACTTC. Translation gives CASSLGTGETQYF.

This clone was recorded a few times. This chain connects TRBV7-9 to TRBJ1-3; 7 nucleotides align to TRBD1. V shed 5 bases, J shed 2 bases, and the junction held 6 bases outside the gene matches. This CDR3 is 15 amino acids long. Germline CDR1 reads SEHNR; CDR2 reads FQNEAQ (reference sequence). This CDR3 is CASSHRGQAGNTIYF. Here the CDR3 DNA reads TGTGCCAGCAGCCATAGGGGGCAGGCTGGAAACACCATATATTTT.

The V gene is TRBV14, the J gene TRBJ1-6; TRBD1 agrees at 9 bases. V shed 5 bases and J 9 bases; nucleotides not matched to a gene: 11. The CDR3 totals 16 residues. Germline CDR1 reads SGHDN; CDR2 reads FVKESK. As DNA, the CDR3 is TGTGCCAGCAGCGCTCGGACAGGGGAAAGGGGTTCACCCCTCCACTTT. Residues: CASSARTGERGSPLHF.

The V call is TRBV7-9, the J call TRBJ2-1; D is perhaps TRBD1 (6 bases). Germline CDR1 SEHNR, CDR2 FQNEAQ (reference sequence). V gave up 5 bases and J gave up 0 bases, with 11 bases separating them. The CDR3 sequence is 15 residues long. The CDR3 loop is CASSHRESSYNEQFF. Written as DNA, the CDR3 is TGTGCCAGCAGCCACAGGGAAAGCTCCTACAATGAGCAGTTCTTC.

The chain combines TRBV19 with TRBJ1-2, with D hard to call. This CDR3 has 12 residues. The V gene's germline CDR1 is LNHDA and CDR2 SQIVND (reference sequence). V shed 7 bases and J shed 6 bases, with 12 bases lying between them. The CDR3 DNA reads TGTGCCAGTACCTTCAGACACGATGGCTACACCTTC. Translating gives CASTFRHDGYTF.

This clone showed up just a few times. Compared with germline, one end of the junction differs, possibly owing to a read error. The chain joins TRBV7-7 to TRBJ2-2; the D gene is possibly TRBD2 (7 bases). Germline CDR1 reads SSHAT; CDR2 reads FNYEAQ (reference sequence). The CDR3 totals 15 residues. CDR3 sequence: CASSPFAGAPGELFF. Written as DNA, the CDR3 is TGTGCTAGCAGCCCTTTCGCGGGGGCGCCCGGGGAGCTGTTTTTT.

The V call is TRBV7-3, the J call TRBJ2-2; 10 nucleotides line up with TRBD2. CDR3 length equals 15 residues. Trimming took 6 bases from V and 5 from J; bases not matched to a gene: 6. Germline assignment: CDR1 SGHTA and CDR2 FQGTGA. The CDR3 DNA reads TGTGCCAGCAGTCTGAGCGGGGGGGCTACCGGGGAGCTGTTTTTT. This translates into CASSLSGGATGELFF.

The sample holds one count of this clone. The rearrangement links TRBV9 to TRBJ1-2, with D possibly TRBD1 on 6 matching bases. Trimming removed 4 bases at V and 2 bases at J, with 12 bases between. The CDR3 loop spans 14 amino acids. Germline-derived CDR1 and CDR2 are SGDLS and YYNGEE. CDR3 sequence: CASSLGGGNYGYTF. The DNA for the CDR3 is TGTGCCAGCAGCCTAGGGGGGGGGAACTATGGCTACACCTTC.

This clone was seen only once. The rearrangement links TRBV25-1 to TRBJ1-4; TRBD1 aligns across 7 bases. CDR1 and CDR2 (germline): MGHDK, SYGVNS. The CDR3 runs to 16 residues. The J segment lost 5 bases and the V segment lost 0 bases, leaving 6 bases of the junction unmatched. CDR3 nucleotides: TGTGCCAGCAGTGAATATATTCAGGGGGACAATGAAAAACTGTTTTTT. The encoded protein is CASSEYIQGDNEKLFF. The full variable domain, rest sourced from reference TRBV25-1 and TRBJ1-4, is EADIYQTPRYLVIGTGKKITLECSQTMGHDKMYWYQQDPGMELHLIHYSYGVNSTEKGDLSSESTVSRIRTEHFPLTLESARPSHTSQYLCASSEYIQGDNEKLFFGSGTQLSVL.

The chain recombines TRBV4-1 with TRBJ1-2, with 8 bases that match TRBD1. The CDR3 spans 15 residues. The germline gives CDR1 MGHRA, CDR2 YSYEKL. The V segment lost 4 bases and the J segment 5 bases; nucleotides outside the gene matches: 9. The CDR3 here is CASSPSGQGGYGYTF. The CDR3 nucleotides are TGCGCCAGCAGCCCAAGTGGACAGGGCGGGTATGGCTACACCTTC.

The genes are TRBV23-1 and TRBJ1-1; possibly TRBD1 for D (6 bases). TRBV23-1 carries the ORF label, with uncertain function. CDR3 length: 12 residues. Trimming removed 8 bases at V and 3 bases at J, with 10 bases between. The CDR3 DNA is TGCGCCAGCCCCTACAGGGACACTGAAGCTTTCTTT. Translation: CASPYRDTEAFF.

This clone was detected once. The chain carries TRBV19 and TRBJ2-7; the D gene is possibly TRBD2 (6 bases). Germline-derived CDR1 and CDR2 are LNHDA and SQIVND (reference sequence). The CDR3 runs to 13 residues. V dropped 0 bases and J dropped 3 bases, with 6 bases sitting between them. The CDR3 reads CASSIERGYEQYF. CDR3 in DNA: TGTGCCAGTAGTATAGAGCGGGGCTACGAGCAGTACTTC.

The gene calls are TRBV5-5 and TRBJ2-7, with 8 bases fitting TRBD1. The germline CDR1 and CDR2 sequences are SGHKS and YYEKEE (reference sequence). CDR3 length: 13 amino acids. The trim removed 5 bases at V and 2 bases at J, leaving 3 bases unmatched. CDR3 coding DNA: TGTGCCAGCAGTGGACAGGGTGCCTACGAGCAGTACTTC. It codes for CASSGQGAYEQYF.

The genes are TRBV19 and TRBJ1-6; tentatively, D is TRBD1 (6 bases). The CDR3 has 14 amino acids. Trimming cost V 3 bases and J 7 bases, with 10 bases left between them. Germline V gene sequence: CDR1 LNHDA, CDR2 SQIVND (reference sequence). The CDR3 spells CASSMRTENSPLHF. DNA of the CDR3: TGTGCCAGTAGTATGAGGACAGAGAATTCACCCCTCCACTTT.

This clone occurred once. The chain employs TRBV5-1 and TRBJ1-1; D is uncertain. The CDR3 loop spans 15 amino acids. V was pared by 4 bases and J by 0 bases, with 13 bases between. Germline loops: CDR1 SGHRS, CDR2 YFSETQ. CDR3 DNA sequence: TGCGCCAGCAGCCACGGAGAGGCAATGAACACTGAAGCTTTCTTT. Residues: CASSHGEAMNTEAFF. Full variable domain (rest looked up from reference TRBV5-1 and TRBJ1-1): KAGVTQTPRYLIKTRGQQVTLSCSPISGHRSVSWYQQTPGQGLQFLFEYFSETQRNKGNFPGRFSGRQFSNSRSEMNVSTLELGDSALYLCASSHGEAMNTEAFFGQGTRLTVV.

The rearrangement links TRBV5-5 to TRBJ2-7; TRBD2 aligns across 7 bases. Unmatched junction bases numbered 4, after V lost 2 bases and J lost 2 bases. The CDR3 contains 14 residues. Germline V gene data show CDR1 as SGHKS and CDR2 as YYEKEE (reference sequence). The CDR3 region has the DNA TGTGCCAGCAGCTTATCAGGACTAGCCTACGAGCAGTACTTC. It specifies CASSLSGLAYEQYF.

The V and J genes are TRBV29-1 and TRBJ1-3, with 10 nucleotides matching TRBD1. CDR1 and CDR2 from the germline V gene are SQVTM and ANQGSEA. J was trimmed by 2 bases and V by 6 bases; bases with no gene match: 7. The CDR3 contains 15 residues. CDR3 coding DNA: TGCAGCGTCGCGGGACAGGGGTACGCTGGAAACACCATATATTTT. Encoded protein: CSVAGQGYAGNTIYF.

This clone was picked up one time. V usage is TRBV28 and J usage is TRBJ2-7; 10 nucleotides agree with TRBD1. The V segment lost 11 bases and the J segment 5 bases; nucleotides outside the gene matches: 12. The CDR3 is 14 amino acids. Germline V gene data show CDR1 as MDHEN and CDR2 as SYDVKM. The CDR3 here is CAGNRQGALNEQYF. The CDR3 DNA reads as TGTGCCGGCAATAGACAGGGGGCGTTAAACGAGCAGTACTTC.

This chain connects TRBV6-1 to TRBJ2-6; D remains unclear. The V gene lost 10 bases and the J gene lost 1 base, with 8 bases spanning the gap. This CDR3 spans 13 amino acids. From germline, CDR1 is MNHNS and CDR2 SASEGT. CDR3: CATQKSGANVLTF. DNA for the CDR3: TGTGCCACCCAGAAGTCTGGGGCCAACGTCCTGACTTTC.

The chain links TRBV27 to TRBJ1-6; the D gene is possibly TRBD1 (6 bases). The V gene's germline CDR1 is MNHEY and CDR2 SMNVEV (reference sequence). The CDR3 consists of 15 residues. The V and J ends lost 3 bases and 5 bases respectively, with 11 bases between them. This CDR3 is CASSFWQGNNSPLHF. The DNA of the CDR3 is TGTGCCAGCAGTTTTTGGCAGGGGAATAATTCACCCCTCCACTTT.

CDR3 sequence: CAWSVPVRSPGNSGNTIYF. The CDR3 coding sequence is TGTGCCTGGAGTGTACCAGTTCGTAGTCCGGGGAACTCTGGAAACACCATATATTTT. V usage is TRBV30 and J usage is TRBJ1-3; D unclear. Germline CDR1 reads GTSNPN; CDR2 reads SVGIG (reference sequence). The CDR3 runs to 19 residues. V gave up 0 bases and J gave up 0 bases, with 21 bases separating them.

The chain employs TRBV10-1 and TRBJ2-7; 7 bases agree with TRBD2. The CDR3 has 14 residues. V gave up 4 bases and J gave up 0 bases; unmatched junction bases: 3. CDR1 and CDR2 from the germline V gene are WNHNN and SYGVQD (reference sequence). As DNA, the CDR3 is TGCGCCAGCAGTGTGCGGGGGAGCTCCTACGAGCAGTACTTC. Translation gives CASSVRGSSYEQYF.